This TCR beta chain comes out of a study of T-cell reconstitution after alpha-beta-depleted transplantation in children (TCRdb year 2016). Background on the whole study: Using TCR repertoire profiling, the study followed T-cell immune reconstitution in a quantitative way in children after TCRalphabeta/CD19-depleted allogeneic hematopoietic cell transplantation. The research as a whole found: In some patients, the high TCRbeta diversity seen at day 60 was put down to recipient T cells and intrathymic progenitors that had survived conditioning. Over the following months the frequencies of hyperexpanded clones went down, and after one year T-cell counts and TCRbeta diversity were mostly credited to newly produced T cells. The apparently early recovery of alphabetaT-cell counts about two months after transplant reportedly depended on only several hundred rapidly expanded clones that came from non-depleted graft cells.

The treatment or condition tag for this specimen amounts to: allogeneic hematopoietic cell transplantation with graft depleted of TCRalphabeta T cells and CD19 B cells. TCRalphabeta/CD19-depleted allogeneic hematopoietic cell grafts were given to the transplant recipients, all of whom were children. The library was prepared using PCR. Instrument used: Illumina HiSeq 2500. Molecular barcoding was employed in the preparation of TCR libraries, with unique molecular identifiers being used to normalize TCRbeta repertoire quantification. TCRdb ran its own pipeline on the public reads, namely fastp trimming at Q25 and MiXCR clone calling, and kept in-frame beta chains. Rows with one shared CDR3 protein collapse into an entry with the most common genes and DNA. This sample lists around 800,000 distinct CDR3 sequences; less than 20% were detected once. The top ten hold 5% of the sample. On this clonotype itself: What antigen it recognizes has not been identified. No base-level quality is on record; no much larger clone is a single base apart.

For CDR1 and CDR2, the germline V gene lists SGDLS and YYNGEE. V was cut back by 1 base and J by 4 bases, leaving a gap of 19 bases between them. There are 17 amino acids in the CDR3, from cysteine to phenylalanine inclusive. The read is trimmed to its CDR3 DNA, 51 bases read in frame from base 1. The receptor chain draws on TRBV9 and TRBJ2-3, with TRBD2 as a weak D call on 5 bases. The sample consisted of PBMCs, mostly from graft donor cells, taken 360 days after TCRalphabeta/CD19-depleted stem cell transplant. The receptor was derived from a male patient younger than 18 who had a stem cell transplant for acute lymphoblastic leukemia, so the T cells may come from the graft donor. The CDR3: CASSVSPGFRPPDTQYF. The sequenced DNA: TGTGCCAGCAGCGTATCCCCGGGGTTTAGGCCCCCAGATACGCAGTATTTT.